These 25 T cell receptor beta chains share one sample of origin, sequenced in a study of CD8+CD57+ T cells in acquired aplastic anemia. Sequencing involved patients with CD8+CD57+ cell expansion previously shown by flow cytometry. Profiles of TCR beta VDJ and CDR3 were generated from a genomic DNA template. TCRdb recomputed calls from the reads with MiXCR, one row per CDR3 protein. The sample carries around 430,000 distinct CDR3 sequences, 25% to 40% recorded once. The sample taken for sequencing was sorted CD4+, CD8+, or CD8+CD57+ T cells (not recorded which) from PBMCs. These TCRs come from a human donor with aplastic anemia.

The V and J genes are TRBV19 and TRBJ2-7, with 9 bases lining up with TRBD1. The CDR3 is made up of 15 amino acids. The V gene's germline CDR1 is LNHDA and CDR2 SQIVND (reference sequence). J gave up 0 bases and V 11 bases, and 11 bases lay outside the gene matches. CDR3 loop: CAWSGDRGISYEQYF. The DNA of the CDR3 is TGTGCCTGGAGTGGAGACAGGGGGATCTCCTACGAGCAGTACTTC.

In DNA form, the CDR3 reads TGTGCCAGCACCCCGTCAATCCGGGATCAGCCCCAGCATTTT. Protein sequence: CASTPSIRDQPQHF. This sequence joins TRBV6-1 and TRBJ1-5; D not certain. There are 14 residues in the CDR3. Germline CDR1 and CDR2: MNHNS and SASEGT. Trimming took off 7 bases at V and 5 bases at J, with 15 bases between the two ends.

The sample holds a few counts of this clonotype. The V call is TRBV5-1, the J call TRBJ2-3; no clear D. V was shortened by 3 bases and J by 2 bases, with 10 bases between the two germline ends. The germline V gene encodes CDR1 SGHRS and CDR2 YFSETQ. The CDR3 runs 14 residues. DNA of the CDR3: TGCGCCAGCAGCTCCTCTGCCCCCACAGATACGCAGTATTTT. Residues: CASSSSAPTDTQYF.

The V gene is TRBV10-1, the J gene TRBJ2-5; 8 bases are a match to TRBD2. The CDR3 is 17 residues long. From germline, CDR1 is WNHNN and CDR2 SYGVQD (reference sequence). The junction had 14 bases not matched to a gene; V was cut back by 2 bases and J by 6 bases. The CDR3: CASSEQTPGLGGQTQYF. CDR3 DNA sequence: TGCGCCAGCAGTGAGCAGACCCCGGGACTAGGCGGCCAGACCCAGTACTTC.

Many counts were recorded for this clonotype. The chain uses TRBV7-8 and TRBJ1-1; D is ambiguous. V lost 3 bases, J lost 4 bases, and 12 bases lay in between. The CDR3 has 14 residues. The V gene's germline CDR1 is SGHVS and CDR2 FQNEAQ. In DNA form, the CDR3 reads TGTGCCAGCAGCTTTCTCCAGGAGGGCACTGAAGCTTTCTTT. Amino acid sequence: CASSFLQEGTEAFF.

V gene TRBV10-3 combines with J gene TRBJ2-2; D might be TRBD1 (5 bases). V lost 10 bases to trimming and J lost 7 bases, with 16 bases between them. The germline V gene has CDR1 ENHRY and CDR2 SYGVKD. The CDR3 is 13 residues long. CDR3 residues: CASTQGDFGELFF. DNA of the CDR3: TGTGCCAGCACCCAAGGGGATTTCGGGGAGCTGTTTTTT.

This clonotype was observed a handful of times. This rearrangement joins TRBV2 to TRBJ2-7, with TRBD1 as a possible D gene (6 bases). V dropped 7 bases and J dropped 3 bases, with 13 bases sitting between them. The CDR3 runs 13 residues. Germline assignment: CDR1 SNHLY and CDR2 FYNNEI. DNA of the CDR3: TGTGCCAGCAAGCGAACAGGGTTCTACGAGCAGTACTTC. It is translated as CASKRTGFYEQYF. The full variable domain, with the rest looked up from reference TRBV2 and TRBJ2-7, is EPEVTQTPSHQVTQMGQEVILRCVPISNHLYFYWYRQILGQKVEFLVSFYNNEISEKSEIFDDQFSVERPDGSNFTLKIRSTKLEDSAMYFCASKRTGFYEQYFGPGTRLTVT.

The rearrangement uses TRBV11-2 and TRBJ2-7; 9 positions match TRBD1. CDR3 length: 19 amino acids. Trimming took 2 bases from V and 5 from J; bases not matched to a gene: 19. The germline V gene encodes CDR1 SGHAT and CDR2 FQNNGV. The DNA of the CDR3 is TGTGCCAGCAGCTTACGGCCGGGACAGGGAGGTACGCCCTCTCACGAGCAGTACTTC. Its protein is CASSLRPGQGGTPSHEQYF.

This clonotype was recorded many times. The chain joins TRBV2 to TRBJ2-2; possible D gene TRBD2, 5 bases. The CDR3 length is 14 residues. V was trimmed by 6 bases and J by 8 bases, leaving 16 bases between them. Germline CDR1 is SNHLY and CDR2 is FYNNEI. CDR3 sequence reads: CASRHSSLRGELFF. CDR3 bases: TGTGCCAGCAGACACTCTAGCCTTAGGGGGGAGCTGTTTTTT. Full variable domain (outside the CDR3, taken from reference TRBV2 and TRBJ2-2): EPEVTQTPSHQVTQMGQEVILRCVPISNHLYFYWYRQILGQKVEFLVSFYNNEISEKSEIFDDQFSVERPDGSNFTLKIRSTKLEDSAMYFCASRHSSLRGELFFGEGSRLTVL.

Turning to this clonotype: An end of the junction differs from the germline gene, which may be a read error. The chain has TRBV19 and TRBJ2-7, with 10 bases aligning to TRBD1. Germline CDR1 and CDR2: LNHDA and SQIVND (reference sequence). The CDR3 has 15 amino acids. The CDR3 loop is CACSLSGTGVNEQYF. As DNA, the CDR3 is TGTGCCTGTAGTCTGAGCGGGACAGGGGTAAACGAGCAGTACTTC.

For this clonotype: This is likely a read error, given that the CDR3 carries no conserved phenylalanine or tryptophan at its end. This sequence joins TRBV20-1 and TRBJ2-7; tentatively, D is TRBD1 or TRBD2 (5 bases each). This CDR3 contains 15 residues. The germline gives CDR1 DFQATT, CDR2 SNEGSKA (reference sequence). Deletions cut 1 base from V and 0 bases from J, with 13 bases between. CDR3 protein: CSARGVRGSSYEQYS. In DNA form, the CDR3 reads TGCAGTGCTAGAGGTGTTCGGGGCAGCTCCTACGAGCAGTACTCC.

V usage is TRBV12-3 or TRBV12-4 and J usage is TRBJ2-7; 10 bases fit TRBD1. V trimming: 5 bases; J trimming: 5 bases; junction bases outside the gene matches: 12. The CDR3 runs 16 residues. CDR3: CASSVRDRGWSDEQYF. The CDR3 coding sequence is TGTGCCAGCAGTGTCCGGGACAGGGGTTGGAGCGACGAGCAGTACTTC.

V is TRBV6-1 and J is TRBJ1-5, with 8 bases lining up with TRBD1. Trimming cost V 4 bases and J 1 base; bases outside gene matches: 6. CDR1 and CDR2 from the germline V gene are MNHNS and SASEGT. The CDR3 contains 16 residues. The CDR3 loop reads CASSARGLESNQPQHF. CDR3 DNA: TGTGCCAGCAGTGCCAGGGGGCTCGAGAGCAATCAGCCCCAGCATTTT.

This clonotype occurred many times. The chain has TRBV20-1 and TRBJ2-3; possible D gene TRBD2, 5 bases. The CDR3 is 14 residues long. Germline-derived CDR1 and CDR2 are DFQATT and SNEGSKA (reference sequence). The ends were cut back, 1 base at V and 4 bases at J, with 12 bases in the middle. The chain's CDR3 is CSARVGSVADTQYF. CDR3 sequence (DNA): TGCAGTGCTAGAGTTGGTAGCGTGGCAGATACGCAGTATTTT.

This clonotype was counted many times. Here the CDR3 DNA reads TGCAGCGTTGGCCGGGACGGCTTCTGCAATCAGCCCCAGCATTTT. As protein: CSVGRDGFCNQPQHF. The V and J genes are TRBV29-1 and TRBJ1-5, with TRBD1 as a possible D gene (5 bases). The V gene's germline CDR1 is SQVTM and CDR2 ANQGSEA. This CDR3 spans 15 amino acids. Trimming removed 4 bases from V and 2 bases from J, with 15 bases in between.

CDR3 DNA: TGCAGCGTTGAACAGGGGCAGGGGCAGCCCCAGCATTTT. Residues: CSVEQGQGQPQHF. This chain joins TRBV29-1 and TRBJ1-5, with D perhaps TRBD1 (6 bases). V was trimmed by 2 bases and J by 7 bases, leaving 12 bases between them. The CDR3 covers 13 residues. The V gene's germline CDR1 is SQVTM and CDR2 ANQGSEA.

This clonotype was recorded at least ten times. The V and J genes are TRBV20-1 and TRBJ2-7; 7 positions agree with TRBD2. The ends lost 5 bases at V and 0 bases at J; junction bases unmatched: 7. The CDR3 runs to 14 residues. Germline CDR1 DFQATT, CDR2 SNEGSKA (reference sequence). This chain's CDR3 is CSASSGENSYEQYF. In DNA form, the CDR3 reads TGCAGTGCTTCTAGCGGAGAGAACTCCTACGAGCAGTACTTC.

Notes on this clonotype: A much larger clone is a single base away; this may be a read error. This rearrangement joins TRBV7-2 to TRBJ1-6, with no clear D. This CDR3 spans 15 amino acids. V was pared by 2 bases and J by 7 bases, with 12 bases between. Germline loops: CDR1 SGHTA, CDR2 FQGNSA. Written as DNA, the CDR3 is TGTGCCAGCAGCTTAACTCCGCTGGTCAATTCACCCCTCCACTTT. Its translation: CASSLTPLVNSPLHF.

As to this clonotype: A read error may explain this, as a much larger clone is one base away. This chain connects TRBV10-1 to TRBJ1-4; D is ambiguous. The CDR3 is 12 amino acids. CDR1 is WNHNN, CDR2 SYGVQD, per germline (reference sequence). CDR3 protein: CASSEHCERLFF. DNA for the CDR3: TGCGCCAGCAGTGAGCACTGTGAAAGACTGTTTTTT.

The chain joins TRBV27 to TRBJ2-7, with D perhaps TRBD1 (5 bases). CDR3 length: 15 residues. V lost 6 bases and J lost 0, with 15 bases in between. Germline V gene data show CDR1 as MNHEY and CDR2 as SMNVEV (reference sequence). CDR3 in amino acids: CASSRTAQGSYEQYF. CDR3 nucleotides: TGTGCCAGCAGCCGTACAGCTCAGGGCTCCTACGAGCAGTACTTC.

The genes are TRBV10-2 and TRBJ1-2; no definite D call. The V gene's germline CDR1 is WSHSY and CDR2 SAAADI. The CDR3 is 11 amino acids. The V end was cut by 11 bases, the J end by 4 bases, with 11 bases between. CDR3 in DNA: TGCGCCGCACTGGACGTCTATGGCTACACCTTC. Protein product: CAALDVYGYTF.

This clonotype appeared once. This chain connects TRBV5-1 to TRBJ1-1; unclear D gene. CDR3 length: 15 residues. Germline V gives CDR1 SGHRS, CDR2 YFSETQ. V lost 0 bases, J lost 1 base, and 10 bases lay in between. The CDR3 protein is CASSLDHGQNTEAFF. The CDR3 coding sequence is TGCGCCAGCAGCTTGGATCACGGTCAGAACACTGAAGCTTTCTTT.

This chain links TRBV4-2 with TRBJ1-2; 7 bases match TRBD1. V shed 1 base, J shed 8 bases, and the junction held 13 bases outside the gene matches. CDR3 length equals 16 residues. Germline loops: CDR1 LGHNA, CDR2 YNFKEQ. CDR3 loop: CASSQARDRVIWGYTF. The CDR3 DNA is TGTGCCAGCAGCCAAGCTCGAGACAGGGTGATTTGGGGCTACACCTTC.

The genes are TRBV30 and TRBJ1-2; no reliable D call. Germline lookup yields CDR1 GTSNPN and CDR2 SVGIG (reference sequence). This CDR3 is 13 amino acids long. Trimming stripped 4 bases from V and 8 bases from J, with 17 bases between. The CDR3 coding sequence is TGTGCCTGGATTTTATCGGAAGTTCGGGGCTACACCTTC. This gives the protein CAWILSEVRGYTF.

This clonotype was recorded many times. V gene TRBV10-3 combines with J gene TRBJ1-2; D gene unclear. This CDR3 spans 14 amino acids. Between the trimmed V and J ends, which lost 8 bases and 6 bases, there was a span of 19 bases. CDR1 is ENHRY, CDR2 SYGVKD, per germline. This chain's CDR3 is CAIRAAKSSDGYTF. CDR3 in DNA: TGTGCCATCCGAGCCGCCAAATCCTCCGATGGCTACACCTTC.